This T cell receptor beta chain comes out of a study of siplizumab effects on memory and regulatory T cells (dated by TCRdb to the late 2010s). About the study as a whole: The study examined how the anti-CD2 antibody siplizumab affects alloreactive T-cell subsets in allogeneic mixed lymphocyte reactions built from human PBMCs.

Note on this clone: Its specific antigen is unknown. The record has no base qualities; no much larger clone is one base away.

The library was made by the immunoSEQ multiplex PCR assay. The deep sequencing platform assayed 80,000 to 100,000 TCR templates per sample. Genomic DNA extracted from sorted T cells was the material used for TCRbeta CDR3 sequencing. Per the original workflow: The R programming language was used for clonal analysis of TCRbeta CDR3 data. Comparing unstimulated samples against CFSE-low samples taken after the reaction was how alloreactive CD4+ and CD8+ clones were defined. Regulatory or non-regulatory origin was assigned to alloreactive CD4+ clones by matching of sequences to sorted unstimulated Treg and non-Treg repertoires. Entries here come from immuneACCESS through TCRdb and include only in-frame sequences with V and J called. Some clones fail to appear in such tables; in the studies checked, an unresolved V gene covers under half of the shortfall, and the cause of the remainder is unknown. V and J calls and clone size come straight from that table; D and trimming were deduced from the DNA. This sample comprises about 52,000 clones, 95% to 97% of them detected only once. Over 0.6% of the sample belongs to the ten largest clones.

The investigation overall reported the following: Sequences below about 10^-5 frequency were poorly captured, so only a minor fraction of alloreactive clones could be mapped to unstimulated subsets. Compared with memory T cells, unstimulated naive T cells appeared more diverse, and naive cells seemed to make a substantial contribution to the alloresponse. For roughly 75-97% of proliferating CD4+ or CD8+ clones, no naive or memory phenotype could be assigned. Siplizumab significantly lowered the cumulative frequency of alloreactive sequences that could be traced to unstimulated CD4+ memory T cells. Among mappable alloreactive CD4+ clones, the Treg-derived fraction averaged approximately 69% with siplizumab versus around 25% in control reactions. The suppressive function of proliferating Tregs from siplizumab cultures was not functionally confirmed.

From the cysteine through the phenylalanine, the CDR3 covers 14 amino acids. Only the CDR3 part of the read is kept: 42 bases, read in frame from the first base. CDR1 and CDR2, looked up from the germline V gene, are MDHEN and SYDVKM. Trimmed from V: 5 bases; trimmed from J: 4 bases; junction bases lacking a gene match: 5. Unstimulated CD4+ memory cells were also sequenced in three donor pairs, together with CD4+ naive, CD8+ TEMRA, CD8+ naive and CD8+ effector memory subsets. Sorted unstimulated T cells and proliferating T cells recovered from mixed lymphocyte reactions were subjected to TCRbeta CDR3 sequencing. Fresh whole blood from fewer than 12 HLA-typed healthy donors was used to isolate PBMCs.

Sequencing used naive CD4+ T cells sorted from blood. This specimen's cell subset or site label, interpreted: unstimulated naive T cells. This sequence uses TRBV28 and TRBJ1-1, and 9 junctional nucleotides match TRBD1. The sequence was obtained from a human donor in good health. Here is the DNA: TGTGCCAGCAGTCCCGGGACAGGGCCCACTGAAGCTTTCTTT. It encodes CASSPGTGPTEAFF.